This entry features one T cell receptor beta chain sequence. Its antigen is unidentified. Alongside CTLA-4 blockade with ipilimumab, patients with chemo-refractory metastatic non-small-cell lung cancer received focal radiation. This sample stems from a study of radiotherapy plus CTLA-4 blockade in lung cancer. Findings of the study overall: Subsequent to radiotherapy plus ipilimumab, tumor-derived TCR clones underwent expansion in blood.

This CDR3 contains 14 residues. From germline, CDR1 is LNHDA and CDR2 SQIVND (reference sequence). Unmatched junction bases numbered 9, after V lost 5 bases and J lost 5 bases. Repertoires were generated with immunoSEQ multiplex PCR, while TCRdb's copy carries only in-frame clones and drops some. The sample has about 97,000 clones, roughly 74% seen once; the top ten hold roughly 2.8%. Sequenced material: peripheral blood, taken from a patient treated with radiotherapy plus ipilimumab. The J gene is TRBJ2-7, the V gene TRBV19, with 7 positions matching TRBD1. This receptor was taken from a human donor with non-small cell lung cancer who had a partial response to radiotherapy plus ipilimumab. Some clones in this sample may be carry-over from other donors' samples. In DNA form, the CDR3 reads TGTGCCAGTAGTGCTCCGACAGGGATCAACGAGCAGTACTTC. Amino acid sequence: CASSAPTGINEQYF.